This passage covers 15 T cell receptor beta chains from one sample sequenced in a study of cytomegalovirus exposure and HLA in healthy donors. The repertoire was sequenced with immunoSEQ multiplex PCR; TCRdb's copy has only in-frame clones and lacks some. The data show roughly 130,000 clones, approximately 90% seen once. Sequenced input: PBMCs. These receptors all stem from a woman between 25 and 40 years old in good health and CMV-seropositive.

Comment on this clone: Other DNA sequences of this sample code for an identical CDR3. This chain links TRBV5-1 with TRBJ1-1; D gene ambiguous. The germline V and J ends were trimmed by 2 bases and 1 base, with 6 bases remaining between them. This CDR3 comprises 13 residues. The germline CDR1 and CDR2 sequences are SGHRS and YFSETQ. The CDR3 nucleotides read TGCGCCAGCAGCTTCCGGGGGAACACTGAAGCTTTCTTT. This encodes CASSFRGNTEAFF.

The rearrangement uses TRBV15 and TRBJ1-2, with D possibly TRBD1 on 6 matching bases. This CDR3 contains 17 residues. CDR1 is LNHNV and CDR2 is YYDKDF in the germline V gene (reference sequence). The V gene lost 7 bases and the J gene lost 2 bases, with 23 bases spanning the gap. DNA of the CDR3: TGTGCCACCACCCCCGGTAGGGGAGGGGGACTAAACTATGGCTACACCTTC. This encodes CATTPGRGGGLNYGYTF.

The CDR3 loop is CASNSPGAPLHF. CDR3 coding DNA: TGTGCCAGTAACTCGCCGGGGGCACCCCTCCACTTT. V and J are TRBV19 and TRBJ1-6, with D perhaps matching TRBD1 (5 bases). The V end lost 7 bases, the J end lost 11 bases, and 12 bases lay between the germline ends. Looked up from germline, CDR1 is LNHDA and CDR2 is SQIVND (reference sequence). The CDR3 extends over 12 amino acids.

The chain recombines TRBV7-9 with TRBJ2-7, with TRBD1 identical over 8 bases. The germline gives CDR1 SEHNR, CDR2 FQNEAQ (reference sequence). V dropped 5 bases and J dropped 5; count of bases not matched to a gene: 14. The CDR3 spans 16 residues. The CDR3 DNA sequence: TGTGCCAGCAGCCGAACCGACAGGGGCGTTTTAAACGAGCAGTACTTC. It specifies CASSRTDRGVLNEQYF.

The J gene is TRBJ1-2, the V gene TRBV7-2; 7 positions match TRBD1. This CDR3 has 15 residues. J gave up 1 base and V 5 bases, and 7 bases lay outside the gene matches. Germline CDR1 is SGHTA and CDR2 is FQGNSA. CDR3: CASSGQRGLNYGYTF. The CDR3 coding sequence is TGTGCCAGCAGCGGCCAAAGGGGGCTTAACTATGGCTACACCTTC.

The chain has TRBV5-1 and TRBJ2-7; D might be TRBD2 (6 bases). This CDR3 is built from 15 residues. Germline loops: CDR1 SGHRS, CDR2 YFSETQ. V lost 2 bases and J 6 bases, leaving 18 bases between the germline ends. The CDR3 loop is CASSFSSAYTREQYF. CDR3 sequence (DNA): TGCGCCAGCAGCTTCTCTAGCGCCTATACGCGCGAGCAGTACTTC.

CDR3 in DNA: TGTGCCAGCCCAAAGGGAGGGGCCCCTGAAGAGCAGTACTTC. Translation: CASPKGGAPEEQYF. V usage is TRBV2 and J usage is TRBJ2-7, with 7 bases fitting TRBD2. V dropped 8 bases and J dropped 7; count of bases not matched to a gene: 14. This CDR3 is built from 14 residues. Per germline, CDR1 SNHLY and CDR2 FYNNEI. Looking up the rest from reference TRBV2 and TRBJ2-7 gives the full variable domain: EPEVTQTPSHQVTQMGQEVILRCVPISNHLYFYWYRQILGQKVEFLVSFYNNEISEKSEIFDDQFSVERPDGSNFTLKIRSTKLEDSAMYFCASPKGGAPEEQYFGPGTRLTVT.

J is TRBJ2-1 and V is TRBV2; 9 bases fit TRBD1. V shed 6 bases, J shed 2 bases, and the junction held 8 bases outside the gene matches. This CDR3 is 16 amino acids long. Germline assignment: CDR1 SNHLY and CDR2 FYNNEI. The CDR3 region is CASSSDRGTAYNEQFF. The CDR3 DNA follows: TGTGCCAGCAGCTCGGACAGGGGAACTGCCTACAATGAGCAGTTCTTC.

This clone was picked up one time. J is TRBJ2-2 and V is TRBV5-4; D call uncertain. The V gene's germline CDR1 is SGHNT and CDR2 YYREEE (reference sequence). Trimming took 0 bases from V and 6 from J, leaving 9 bases between them. CDR3 size: 14 residues. DNA of the CDR3: TGTGCCAGCAGCTTGGATGTTAGCTCCGGGGAGCTGTTTTTT. This translates into CASSLDVSSGELFF.

The J gene is TRBJ2-2, the V gene TRBV10-1; tentatively, D is TRBD1 (5 bases). There are 12 residues in the CDR3. Trimming took 8 bases from V and 1 from J, leaving 5 bases between them. Germline lookup yields CDR1 WNHNN and CDR2 SYGVQD (reference sequence). DNA for the CDR3: TGCGCCAGCCAGGGGAACACCGGGGAGCTGTTTTTT. Protein product: CASQGNTGELFF.

This clone appeared once. The chain employs TRBV27 and TRBJ1-1; 7 nucleotides line up with TRBD1. The germline gives CDR1 MNHEY, CDR2 SMNVEV (reference sequence). The CDR3 contains 15 residues. After removal of 2 bases from V and 3 bases from J, the junction contained 6 bases not matched to a gene. CDR3 bases: TGTGCCAGCAGTTTAGACAGGGTCCGGGACACTGAAGCTTTCTTT. Its translation: CASSLDRVRDTEAFF.

V and J are TRBV28 and TRBJ2-1; D not resolved. Deletions cut 8 bases from V and 8 bases from J, with 7 bases between. CDR1 is MDHEN, CDR2 SYDVKM, per germline. The CDR3 consists of 10 residues. The DNA for the CDR3 is TGTGCCAGCGGAAGCGATGAGCAGTTCTTC. Translation: CASGSDEQFF.

J is TRBJ2-1 and V is TRBV5-4; the match to TRBD2 covers 8 bases. CDR1 and CDR2 (germline): SGHNT, YYREEE (reference sequence). V shed 2 bases and J 1 base; nucleotides not matched to a gene: 5. The CDR3 is 16 amino acids. CDR3 residues: CASSLTSGPSYNEQFF. Here the CDR3 DNA reads TGTGCCAGCAGCTTAACTAGCGGACCATCCTACAATGAGCAGTTCTTC.

This clone was detected once. This chain joins TRBV13 and TRBJ2-5; 10 bases match TRBD2. In germline, CDR1 is PRHDT, CDR2 FYEKMQ (reference sequence). The trim removed 0 bases at V and 5 bases at J, leaving 6 bases unmatched. This CDR3 has 16 residues. The CDR3 here is CASSLGGAGGPETQYF. As DNA, the CDR3 is TGTGCCAGCAGCTTAGGCGGAGCGGGAGGGCCTGAGACCCAGTACTTC.

The chain combines TRBV2 with TRBJ2-1; perhaps TRBD2 as D (5 bases). Looked up from germline, CDR1 is SNHLY and CDR2 is FYNNEI. The CDR3 sequence is 16 residues long. The germline V and J ends were trimmed by 1 base and 4 bases, with 14 bases remaining between them. CDR3 loop: CASSEVEGSEYNEQFF. Here the CDR3 DNA reads TGTGCCAGCAGTGAAGTTGAGGGTAGCGAGTACAATGAGCAGTTCTTC.